The T cell receptor (beta chain) under discussion was sequenced for a study of T cells in Graves' hyperthyroidism and ophthalmopathy. It was RNA transcripts that yielded the amplified TCR beta CDR3 regions. TCR CDR3 regions were first amplified by RT-PCR with HTBI primers. TCRdb processed the multiplex PCR reads anew with MiXCR; each CDR3 protein has one entry. Among hundreds of thousands of distinct CDR3 sequences listed, about two fifths were seen once. In germline, CDR1 is MNHNY, CDR2 SVGAGI (reference sequence). V trimming: 8 bases; J trimming: 0 bases; junction bases outside the gene matches: 3. The CDR3 covers 13 residues.

The sequence came from a man younger than 35 with Graves' hyperthyroidism. The gene calls are TRBV6-6 and TRBJ1-2, with 7 bases lining up with TRBD1. Sequencing input: blood. The CDR3 protein is CASGDRTNYGYTF. The CDR3 DNA follows: TGTGCCAGCGGGGACAGAACTAACTATGGCTACACCTTC.